This TCR beta chain is drawn from a study of cytomegalovirus exposure and HLA in healthy donors. About this clone: Its antigen is as yet unknown.

CDR1 is MNHEY, CDR2 SMNVEV, per germline (reference sequence). The CDR3 extends over 15 amino acids. V dropped 6 bases and J dropped 0; count of bases not matched to a gene: 6. The data were produced by immunoSEQ multiplex PCR, yet TCRdb's version contains in-frame clones alone and is incomplete. The table includes 250,000 or so clones, nearly 90% detected once. Study-wide findings and caveats: Many donors carried some public TCRs, although rarity characterized most TCR sequences.

This rearrangement joins TRBV27 to TRBJ2-3; 7 nucleotides align to TRBD2. This receptor was taken from a woman between 18 and 29 years old in good health and CMV-seronegative. What was sequenced was PBMCs. The CDR3, as DNA: TGTGCCAGCAGCCTAATCGGGGGGAGCACAGATACGCAGTATTTT. This gives the protein CASSLIGGSTDTQYF.